This T cell receptor (beta chain) was found in a study of blood T cell repertoires in COVID-19. About the research overall: Spain, Italy and the United States supplied samples that represented acute and convalescent COVID-19. T cells, B-cell-depleted T cells, or PBMCs supplied cDNA or gDNA.

Cohorts were assigned according to the clinical history that participants reported. The study counted Cohort 3 donors as recovered given two negative PCRs, clearance, or symptom resolution. Sequencing used immunoSEQ multiplex PCR; TCRdb keeps in-frame clones, though not all of them. The sample lists 200,000 or so clones, around 80% seen once, with under 2% in the top ten. The clonotype originates from a man in his sixties who had recovered from COVID-19. The source material was PBMCs or T cells enriched from blood (not recorded which).

In nucleotides, the CDR3 is TGCAGCGGAAGCCGGGACACTGAAGCTTTCTTT. Translating gives CSGSRDTEAFF. This chain connects TRBV29-1 to TRBJ1-1; the D is unclear. V lost 7 bases, J lost 3 bases, and 9 bases lay in between. There are 11 residues in the CDR3. Germline CDR1 reads SQVTM; CDR2 reads ANQGSEA.